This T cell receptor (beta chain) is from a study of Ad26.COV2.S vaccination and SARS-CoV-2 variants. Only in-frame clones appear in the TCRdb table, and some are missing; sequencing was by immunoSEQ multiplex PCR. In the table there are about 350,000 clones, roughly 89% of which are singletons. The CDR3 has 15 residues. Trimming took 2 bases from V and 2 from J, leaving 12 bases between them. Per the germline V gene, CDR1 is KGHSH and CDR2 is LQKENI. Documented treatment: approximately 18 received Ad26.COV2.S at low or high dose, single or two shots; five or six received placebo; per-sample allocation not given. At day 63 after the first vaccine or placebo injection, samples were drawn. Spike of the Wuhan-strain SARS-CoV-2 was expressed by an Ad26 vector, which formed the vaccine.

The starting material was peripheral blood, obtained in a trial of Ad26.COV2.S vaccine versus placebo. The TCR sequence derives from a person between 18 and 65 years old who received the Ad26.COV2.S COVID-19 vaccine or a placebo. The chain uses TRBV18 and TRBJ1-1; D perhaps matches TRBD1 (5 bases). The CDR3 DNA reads TGTGCCAGCTCACCAACGCGGGGCAAAAACACTGAAGCTTTCTTT. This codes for CASSPTRGKNTEAFF.